What follows is one T cell receptor (beta chain) and its context. The data were taken from a study of blood T cell repertoires in COVID-19. The V gene lost 1 base and the J gene lost 2 bases, with 12 bases spanning the gap. Germline V gene data show CDR1 as SGHDT and CDR2 as YYEEEE. This CDR3 spans 16 amino acids. Exposed volunteers were people who met a COVID-19 case within 2 weeks before study entry. Sequencing used immunoSEQ multiplex PCR; TCRdb keeps in-frame clones, though not all of them. The sample has 250,000 or so clones, about 85% seen once; the top ten hold 5% to 8%. The sample was PBMCs or T cells enriched from blood (not recorded which). This TCR was sampled from a woman aged 45 to 65 who had been exposed to COVID-19. V usage is TRBV5-6 and J usage is TRBJ2-2; possibly TRBD1 for D (5 bases). CDR3 in DNA: TGTGCCAGCAGCTTGACCAGGACATTTAACACCGGGGAGCTGTTTTTT. Protein product: CASSLTRTFNTGELFF.